These 10 T cell receptor beta chains came from one sample sequenced in a study of radiotherapy plus CTLA-4 blockade in lung cancer. Some clones are missing from TCRdb's copy, which holds only in-frame ones; the method was immunoSEQ multiplex PCR. The data contain tens of thousands of clones, 60% to 80% of them singletons. The sample was peripheral blood, taken from a patient treated with radiotherapy plus ipilimumab. These receptors were taken from a human donor with non-small cell lung cancer who had a complete response to radiotherapy plus ipilimumab.

The chain joins TRBV9 to TRBJ1-1; a weak D match, TRBD1 (6 bases). Germline CDR1 SGDLS, CDR2 YYNGEE. V gave up 4 bases and J gave up 5 bases, with 12 bases separating them. The CDR3 has 13 residues. The CDR3 sequence is CASSPGTLTEAFF. In nucleotides, the CDR3 is TGTGCCAGCAGCCCCGGGACATTGACTGAAGCTTTCTTT.

This chain links TRBV7-2 with TRBJ1-4, with TRBD1 as a possible D gene (5 bases). V was pared by 3 bases and J by 8 bases, with 16 bases between. The CDR3 contains 15 residues. Germline values: CDR1 SGHTA, CDR2 FQGNSA. CDR3 nucleotide sequence: TGTGCCAGCAGCTTGGGACTGACACGGGGGGAAAAACTGTTTTTT. It is translated as CASSLGLTRGEKLFF.

The rearrangement joins TRBV18 to TRBJ1-4; 7 bases are a match to TRBD1. From germline, CDR1 is KGHSH and CDR2 LQKENI. J was trimmed by 8 bases and V by 3 bases; bases with no gene match: 3. The CDR3 extends over 13 amino acids. Written as DNA, the CDR3 is TGTGCCAGCTCACCGGGGACAGAAGAAAAACTGTTTTTT. Protein: CASSPGTEEKLFF. The whole variable domain, remainder taken from reference TRBV18 and TRBJ1-4, is NAGVMQNPRHLVRRRGQEARLRCSPMKGHSHVYWYRQLPEEGLKFMVYLQKENIIDESGMPKERFSAEFPKEGPSILRIQQVVRGDSAAYFCASSPGTEEKLFFGSGTQLSVL.

The CDR3 protein is CASSPPGGGNSPLHF. The CDR3 DNA follows: TGTGCCAGCTCACCTCCGGGGGGCGGAAATTCACCCCTCCACTTT. V gene TRBV18 combines with J gene TRBJ1-6; a possible D gene is TRBD1 (6 bases). Germline CDR1 KGHSH, CDR2 LQKENI. V was clipped by 3 bases and J by 7 bases, with 13 bases between them. CDR3 size: 15 residues. The full variable domain, in which reference TRBV18 and TRBJ1-6 provide the parts outside the CDR3, is NAGVMQNPRHLVRRRGQEARLRCSPMKGHSHVYWYRQLPEEGLKFMVYLQKENIIDESGMPKERFSAEFPKEGPSILRIQQVVRGDSAAYFCASSPPGGGNSPLHFGNGTRLTVT.

The V and J genes are TRBV10-2 and TRBJ2-7; tentatively, D is TRBD2 (6 bases). In germline, CDR1 is WSHSY, CDR2 SAAADI. V was cut by 2 bases and J by 0 bases, with 11 bases left in between. The CDR3 has 15 residues. The CDR3 protein is CASSEGAGSSYEQYF. The CDR3 nucleotides are TGCGCCAGCAGTGAGGGGGCGGGGAGCTCCTACGAGCAGTACTTC.

The chain couples TRBV6-1 to TRBJ1-2, with D unclear. V lost 0 bases and J 4 bases, leaving 15 bases between the germline ends. The V gene's germline CDR1 is MNHNS and CDR2 SASEGT. The length of the CDR3 is 16 residues. The CDR3 is CASSEALLRQSYGYTF. The CDR3 nucleotides read TGTGCCAGCAGTGAAGCTTTACTCAGGCAGTCCTATGGCTACACCTTC.

This clone appeared a few times. The V and J genes are TRBV5-4 and TRBJ2-5; 15 bases align to TRBD2. The CDR3 consists of 17 residues. V lost 2 bases to trimming and J lost 5 bases; unmatched junction nucleotides: 7. Germline loops: CDR1 SGHNT, CDR2 YYREEE (reference sequence). The DNA for the CDR3 is TGTGCCAGCAGCTTTGGACTAGCGGGGGGGCGACAGGAGACCCAGTACTTC. The encoded protein is CASSFGLAGGRQETQYF.

The chain employs TRBV18 and TRBJ2-1; 11 bases map to TRBD2. Germline V gene lookup returns CDR1 KGHSH and CDR2 LQKENI. Germline trimming cut 4 bases from V and 5 bases from J; bases unmatched to any gene: 16. The CDR3 covers 19 residues. In DNA form, the CDR3 reads TGTGCCAGCTCACGAGTTGGACTAGCGGGCGTCACCTTCGACAATGAGCAGTTCTTC. Protein product: CASSRVGLAGVTFDNEQFF.

The rearrangement joins TRBV9 to TRBJ1-5; D not certain. The CDR3 is made up of 13 amino acids. Germline V gene data show CDR1 as SGDLS and CDR2 as YYNGEE. V was pared by 3 bases and J by 4 bases, with 8 bases between. In DNA, the CDR3 is TGTGCCAGCAGCGGCGACTGGAATCAGCCCCAGCATTTT. Its protein product is CASSGDWNQPQHF.

The V gene is TRBV7-9, the J gene TRBJ1-6; D is perhaps TRBD1 (6 bases). The CDR3 is made up of 15 amino acids. Trimming removed 5 bases from V and 10 bases from J, with 18 bases in between. In germline, CDR1 is SEHNR, CDR2 FQNEAQ (reference sequence). The CDR3 nucleotides read TGTGCCAGCAGCCGGTCGGGGGGGGCACAGTCACCCCTCCACTTT. This translates into CASSRSGGAQSPLHF. Combining the CDR3 with reference TRBV7-9 and TRBJ1-6 gives the whole variable domain DTGVSQNPRHKITKRGQNVTFRCDPISEHNRLYWYRQTLGQGPEFLTYFQNEAQLEKSRLLSDRFSAERPKGSFSTLEIQRTEQGDSAMYLCASSRSGGAQSPLHFGNGTRLTVT.